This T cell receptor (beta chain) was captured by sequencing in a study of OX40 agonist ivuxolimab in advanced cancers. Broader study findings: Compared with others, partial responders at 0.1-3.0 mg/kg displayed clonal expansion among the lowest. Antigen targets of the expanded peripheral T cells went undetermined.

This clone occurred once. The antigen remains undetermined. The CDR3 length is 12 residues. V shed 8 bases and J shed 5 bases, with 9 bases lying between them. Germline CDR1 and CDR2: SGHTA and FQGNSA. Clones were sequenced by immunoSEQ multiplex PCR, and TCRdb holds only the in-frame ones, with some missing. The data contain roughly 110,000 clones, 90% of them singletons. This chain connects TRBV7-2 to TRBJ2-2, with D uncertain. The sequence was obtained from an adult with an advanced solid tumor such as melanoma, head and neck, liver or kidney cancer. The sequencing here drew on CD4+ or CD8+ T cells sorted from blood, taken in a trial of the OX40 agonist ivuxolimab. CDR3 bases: TGTGCCAGCCGGAAAGAAACCGGGGAGCTGTTTTTT. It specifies CASRKETGELFF.